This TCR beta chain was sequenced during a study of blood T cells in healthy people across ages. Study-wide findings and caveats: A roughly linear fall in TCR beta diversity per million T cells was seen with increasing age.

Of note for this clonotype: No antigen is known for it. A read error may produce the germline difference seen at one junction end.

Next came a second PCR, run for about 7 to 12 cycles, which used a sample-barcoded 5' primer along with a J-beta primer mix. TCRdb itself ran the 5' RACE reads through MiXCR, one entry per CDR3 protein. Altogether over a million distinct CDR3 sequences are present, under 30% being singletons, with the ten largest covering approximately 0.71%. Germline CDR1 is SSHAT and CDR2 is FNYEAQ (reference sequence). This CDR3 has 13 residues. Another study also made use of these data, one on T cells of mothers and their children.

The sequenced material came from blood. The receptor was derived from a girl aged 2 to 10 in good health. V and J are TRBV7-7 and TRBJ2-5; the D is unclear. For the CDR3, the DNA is TGTGCTAGCAGCTTCGCCCCGCGGGAGACCCAGTACTTC. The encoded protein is CASSFAPRETQYF.